This passage covers 17 T cell receptor beta chains from one sample sequenced in a study of OX40 agonist ivuxolimab in advanced cancers. TCRdb's table, derived via immunoSEQ multiplex PCR, lists solely in-frame clones and lacks some. The profile covers under 80,000 clones, with roughly 90% appearing a single time and roughly 0.89% taken by the ten largest. This specimen consisted of CD4+ or CD8+ T cells sorted from blood, obtained in a trial of the OX40 agonist ivuxolimab. These receptors came from an adult with an advanced solid tumor such as melanoma, head and neck, liver or kidney cancer.

This chain joins TRBV19 and TRBJ2-1; either TRBD1 or TRBD2 may fit D (5 bases each). This CDR3 comprises 14 residues. Trimming stripped 3 bases from V and 4 bases from J, with 10 bases between. Germline V gene data show CDR1 as LNHDA and CDR2 as SQIVND (reference sequence). CDR3 nucleotides: TGTGCCAGTAGTATTCGGGGCGGATACAATGAGCAGTTCTTC. Encoded protein: CASSIRGGYNEQFF. Drawing the rest from reference TRBV19 and TRBJ2-1, the complete variable domain is DGGITQSPKYLFRKEGQNVTLSCEQNLNHDAMYWYRQDPGQGLRLIYYSQIVNDFQKGDIAEGYSVSREKKESFPLTVTSAQKNPTAFYLCASSIRGGYNEQFFGPGTRLTVL.

The chain employs TRBV7-2 and TRBJ1-1; no firm D call. From germline, CDR1 is SGHTA and CDR2 FQGNSA. The CDR3 covers 18 residues. Trimming pared 2 bases from V and 0 bases from J, leaving 19 bases between. CDR3 residues: CASSLKGAAALMNTEAFF. CDR3 nucleotide sequence: TGTGCCAGCAGCTTAAAGGGTGCGGCGGCTCTCATGAACACTGAAGCTTTCTTT.

The rearrangement joins TRBV29-1 to TRBJ2-5; 9 nucleotides align to TRBD1. J was trimmed by 5 bases and V by 7 bases; bases with no gene match: 5. CDR1 is SQVTM and CDR2 is ANQGSEA in the germline V gene. CDR3 length equals 12 residues. The CDR3 is CSAGGQGETQYF. The CDR3 DNA reads TGCAGCGCCGGGGGACAGGGTGAGACCCAGTACTTC. Using reference TRBV29-1 and TRBJ2-5 for the parts outside the CDR3, the full variable domain is SAVISQKPSRDICQRGTSLTIQCQVDSQVTMMFWYRQQPGQSLTLIATANQGSEATYESGFVIDKFPISRPNLTFSTLTVSNMSPEDSSIYLCSAGGQGETQYFGPGTRLLVL.

The chain links TRBV27 to TRBJ1-5; D is ambiguous. Between the trimmed V and J ends, which lost 9 bases and 5 bases, there was a span of 8 bases. This CDR3 spans 11 amino acids. Germline V lookup: CDR1 MNHEY, CDR2 SMNVEV (reference sequence). CDR3 sequence reads: CARFGDQPQHF. Written as DNA, the CDR3 is TGTGCCAGATTTGGGGATCAGCCCCAGCATTTT.

The rearrangement uses TRBV19 and TRBJ2-1; TRBD2 matches 7 bases. After removal of 4 bases from V and 3 bases from J, the junction contained 9 bases not matched to a gene. The germline CDR1 and CDR2 sequences are LNHDA and SQIVND (reference sequence). The CDR3 covers 16 residues. The CDR3 bases are TGTGCCAGTAGTACCTGGGCTAGCGGCTTCTACAATGAGCAGTTCTTC. This translates into CASSTWASGFYNEQFF.

This chain joins TRBV19 and TRBJ2-2; D is unclear. Trimming cost V 0 bases and J 3 bases, with 14 bases left between them. The germline gives CDR1 LNHDA, CDR2 SQIVND (reference sequence). The CDR3 runs 17 residues. The CDR3 is CASSIDLKRWDTGELFF. The DNA of the CDR3 is TGTGCCAGTAGTATAGATCTAAAGCGTTGGGACACCGGGGAGCTGTTTTTT.

The CDR3, as DNA: TGTGCCAGCAGCTTAGTCCAGACTAGCACAGATACGCAGTATTTT. It codes for CASSLVQTSTDTQYF. The chain uses TRBV7-2 and TRBJ2-3, with no clear D. V gave up 1 base and J gave up 0 bases, with 8 bases separating them. Germline CDR1 is SGHTA and CDR2 is FQGNSA. The CDR3 extends over 15 amino acids. Full variable domain (outside the CDR3, taken from reference TRBV7-2 and TRBJ2-3): GAGVSQSPSNKVTEKGKDVELRCDPISGHTALYWYRQSLGQGLEFLIYFQGNSAPDKSGLPSDRFSAERTGGSVSTLTIQRTQQEDSAVYLCASSLVQTSTDTQYFGPGTRLTVL.

This chain links TRBV5-1 with TRBJ1-2; D perhaps matches TRBD1 (6 bases). Germline lookup yields CDR1 SGHRS and CDR2 YFSETQ. V was shortened by 0 bases and J by 4 bases, with 10 bases between the two germline ends. The length of the CDR3 is 14 residues. CDR3 in amino acids: CASSLGTASYGYTF. As DNA, the CDR3 is TGCGCCAGCAGCTTGGGGACAGCCAGCTATGGCTACACCTTC.

This clone is classed as medium-sized. The chain uses TRBV9 and TRBJ2-2; D gene uncertain. V dropped 4 bases and J dropped 0 bases, with 10 bases sitting between them. The CDR3 extends over 15 amino acids. From germline, CDR1 is SGDLS and CDR2 YYNGEE. This CDR3 reads CASSFLGANTGELFF. The CDR3 region has the DNA TGTGCCAGCAGCTTCCTAGGAGCGAACACCGGGGAGCTGTTTTTT.

The CDR3 spells CASSYNLGAFF. The CDR3 nucleotides read TGTGCCAGCAGCTACAACCTGGGGGCTTTCTTT. This sequence joins TRBV6-5 and TRBJ1-1; D not certain. CDR3 length: 11 residues. CDR1 is MNHEY, CDR2 SVGAGI, per germline. V lost 6 bases and J 11 bases, leaving 13 bases between the germline ends.

Concerning this clone: Other DNA sequences from this sample encode an identical CDR3 as well. The chain is built from TRBV28 and TRBJ2-1, with TRBD1 as a possible D gene (5 bases). The CDR3 spans 15 residues. In germline, CDR1 is MDHEN, CDR2 SYDVKM. V lost 3 bases, J lost 4 bases, and 13 bases lay in between. For the CDR3, the DNA is TGTGCCAGCAGTTTTTGGACAAGACGTTACAATGAGCAGTTCTTC. This codes for CASSFWTRRYNEQFF.

V gene TRBV7-2 combines with J gene TRBJ1-3; possible D gene TRBD1, 6 bases. V was cut by 5 bases and J by 0 bases, with 17 bases left in between. This CDR3 is built from 17 residues. Looked up from germline, CDR1 is SGHTA and CDR2 is FQGNSA. CDR3 in amino acids: CASSPSWIQGSGNTIYF. DNA of the CDR3: TGTGCCAGCAGCCCTTCGTGGATACAGGGCTCTGGAAACACCATATATTTT. The full variable domain, its missing parts supplied by reference TRBV7-2 and TRBJ1-3, is GAGVSQSPSNKVTEKGKDVELRCDPISGHTALYWYRQSLGQGLEFLIYFQGNSAPDKSGLPSDRFSAERTGGSVSTLTIQRTQQEDSAVYLCASSPSWIQGSGNTIYFGEGSWLTVV.

The V gene is TRBV9, the J gene TRBJ2-5; a possible D gene is TRBD1 (5 bases). V dropped 0 bases and J dropped 5 bases, with 20 bases sitting between them. Germline lookup yields CDR1 SGDLS and CDR2 YYNGEE. The CDR3 loop spans 17 amino acids. CDR3 nucleotide sequence: TGTGCCAGCAGCGTAGGGGTTTGGGGCAGGAGTGGGGAGACCCAGTACTTC. Protein sequence: CASSVGVWGRSGETQYF.

This chain links TRBV7-8 with TRBJ2-7; D gene unclear. V lost 5 bases, J lost 2 bases, and 10 bases lay in between. Germline V CDR1 and CDR2: SGHVS, FQNEAQ. This CDR3 comprises 13 residues. The CDR3 sequence: CASSARLAYEQYF. Written as DNA, the CDR3 is TGTGCCAGCAGCGCCAGGTTAGCCTACGAGCAGTACTTC.

The chain combines TRBV7-3 with TRBJ2-1, with TRBD2 matching over 12 bases. The junction had 7 bases not matched to a gene; V was cut back by 5 bases and J by 5 bases. This CDR3 spans 16 amino acids. From germline, CDR1 is SGHTA and CDR2 FQGTGA. The CDR3 loop reads CASSPGRLAGDNEQFF. DNA of the CDR3: TGTGCCAGCAGCCCCGGAAGACTAGCGGGGGACAATGAGCAGTTCTTC.

The chain has TRBV4-1 and TRBJ2-7; TRBD2 matches 7 bases. With 1 base clipped from V and 7 bases from J, the junction kept 25 bases outside the gene matches. The CDR3 length is 20 residues. Germline V gene data show CDR1 as MGHRA and CDR2 as YSYEKL. The CDR3 region has the DNA TGCGCCAGCAGCCAAGGCCGGCTAACTATTATCAGCGGGGAGTACGATGAGCAGTACTTC. This gives the protein CASSQGRLTIISGEYDEQYF.

The chain carries TRBV28 and TRBJ2-7; possible D gene TRBD2, 5 bases. CDR1 is MDHEN and CDR2 is SYDVKM in the germline V gene. This CDR3 has 15 amino acids. Trimming cost V 8 bases and J 2 bases, with 19 bases left between them. The CDR3 reads CASQLGLAFPYEQYF. The CDR3 bases are TGTGCCAGCCAACTAGGTCTAGCCTTTCCCTACGAGCAGTACTTC.